A single TCR beta chain is shown here with its context. The data were taken from a study of cytomegalovirus exposure and HLA in healthy donors. The primer mix had 60 Vbeta and 13 Jbeta primers. Only in-frame clones appear in the TCRdb table, and some are missing; sequencing was by immunoSEQ multiplex PCR. The sample has some 150,000 clones, about 80% seen once. Germline-derived CDR1 and CDR2 are MNHNS and SASEGT. Trimming took off 2 bases at V and 7 bases at J, with 8 bases between the two ends. There are 12 residues in the CDR3. Sequencing used PBMCs. This chain joins TRBV6-1 and TRBJ1-2; tentative D call: TRBD1 (6 bases). The TCR comes from a male donor in good health and CMV-seronegative. The CDR3 DNA sequence: TGTGCCAGCAGTGAAACAGGGAGTGGCTACACCTTC. This translates into CASSETGSGYTF.